The rows below give T cell receptor beta chains drawn from one sample of a study of cytotoxic CD8 clonotypes in ibrutinib-treated CLL. Sequenced by immunoSEQ multiplex PCR; TCRdb stores in-frame clones only, minus some. Among about 140,000 clones listed, approximately 80% were seen once. The input for sequencing was PBMCs, taken after 36 months of ibrutinib treatment. The source of these receptors is a human donor with chronic lymphocytic leukemia. Each CDR3 is given with its conserved first and last residue. A D gene is named only where the DNA matches it firmly. A row's size may be missing; if present it is once, few, many or a size class.

cdr3_nt	cdr3_aa	j_call	v_call	clone_size	d_call	cdr3_length
TGTGCCAGCAGCCCCGTGGTAGCCTCAAGGGCCTACAATGAGCAGTTCTTC	CASSPVVASRAYNEQFF	TRBJ2-1	TRBV11-2	.	.	17
TGTGCCAGCAGTTCCAACCAGCGGGCAGTCAACTCCTACGAGCAGTACTTC	CASSSNQRAVNSYEQYF	TRBJ2-7	TRBV27	few	.	17
TGTGCCAGCAGTTACGGGACGGCGCGTGAAGCTTTCTTT	CASSYGTAREAFF	TRBJ1-1	TRBV6-6	.	.	13
TGTGCCAGCAGCAGACAGGTAGATACGCAGTATTTT	CASSRQVDTQYF	TRBJ2-3	TRBV2	.	.	12
TGCGCCAGCAGCGGGTCCGGGACCCTCCAAGAGACCCAGTACTTC	CASSGSGTLQETQYF	TRBJ2-5	TRBV5-1	.	.	15
TGTGCCAGGACGACAGGGGTTCAGCCCCAGCATTTT	CARTTGVQPQHF	TRBJ1-5	TRBV6-6	few	TRBD1	12
TGTGCCAGCAGTTACATCGGAGTCTTGAACACTGAAGCTTTCTTT	CASSYIGVLNTEAFF	TRBJ1-1	TRBV6-5	.	.	15
TGTGCCAGCAGCGGCACAAATCAGCCCCAGCATTTT	CASSGTNQPQHF	TRBJ1-5	TRBV5-6	.	.	12
TGTGCCAGCAACCTCCGGGGTGAAAATCAGCCCCAGCATTTT	CASNLRGENQPQHF	TRBJ1-5	TRBV28	.	.	14
TGCAGCGCGAACAGGGGTGGCACCGGGGAGCTGTTTTTT	CSANRGGTGELFF	TRBJ2-2	TRBV29-1	.	TRBD1	13
TGTGCCAGCTCCCTCCAGACAGGGAGAACGAACACCGGGGAGCTGTTTTTT	CASSLQTGRTNTGELFF	TRBJ2-2	TRBV18	.	TRBD1	17
TGTGCCAGCAGTTACTCCCTAGCAGCCTACAATGAGCAGTTCTTC	CASSYSLAAYNEQFF	TRBJ2-1	TRBV6-5	once	.	15
TGTGCCATCAGTGAGGGAGTGGGGGGACTCGATGAGCAGTTCTTC	CAISEGVGGLDEQFF	TRBJ2-1	TRBV10-3	.	.	15
TGTGCCAGCTCACGGGACAGGGGGCTGGGGTGGGGCAATCAGCCCCAGCATTTT	CASSRDRGLGWGNQPQHF	TRBJ1-5	TRBV18	.	TRBD1	18
TGTGCCAGCAAGGGAGCCTACTACGAGCAGTACTTC	CASKGAYYEQYF	TRBJ2-7	TRBV6-1	.	.	12
TGCGCCAGCAGCCAGGAATCCCGGGACAACTACGAGCAGTACTTC	CASSQESRDNYEQYF	TRBJ2-7	TRBV4-1	.	.	15